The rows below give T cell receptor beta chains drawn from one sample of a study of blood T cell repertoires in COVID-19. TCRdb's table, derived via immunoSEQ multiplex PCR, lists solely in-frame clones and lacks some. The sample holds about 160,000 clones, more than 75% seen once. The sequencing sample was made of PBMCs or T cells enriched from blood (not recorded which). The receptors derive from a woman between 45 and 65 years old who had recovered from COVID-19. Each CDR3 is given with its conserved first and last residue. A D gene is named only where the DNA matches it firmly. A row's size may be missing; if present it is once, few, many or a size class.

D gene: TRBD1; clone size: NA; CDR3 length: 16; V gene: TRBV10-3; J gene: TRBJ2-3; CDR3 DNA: TGTGCCATCAGTGGACAGGGGGTGATTTCCACAGATACGCAGTATTTT; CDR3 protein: CAISGQGVISTDTQYF
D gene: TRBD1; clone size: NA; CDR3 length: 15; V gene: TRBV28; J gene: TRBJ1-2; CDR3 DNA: TGTGCCAGCAGTTCGGGACAGGGCAAGGGCTATGGCTACACCTTC; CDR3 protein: CASSSGQGKGYGYTF
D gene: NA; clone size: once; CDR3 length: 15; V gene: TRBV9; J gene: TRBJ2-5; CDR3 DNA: TGTGCCAGCAGCGTCGGACACTCAATGGGGGAGACCCAGTACTTC; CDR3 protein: CASSVGHSMGETQYF
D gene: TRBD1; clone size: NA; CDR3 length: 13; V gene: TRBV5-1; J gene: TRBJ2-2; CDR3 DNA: TGCGCCAGCAGCCGACAGGGTGCCGGGGAGCTGTTTTTT; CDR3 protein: CASSRQGAGELFF
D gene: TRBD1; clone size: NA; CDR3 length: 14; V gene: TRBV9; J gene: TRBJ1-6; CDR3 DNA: TGTGCCAGCAGCGTACAGGGGGTAGGTTCACCCCTCCACTTT; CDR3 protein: CASSVQGVGSPLHF
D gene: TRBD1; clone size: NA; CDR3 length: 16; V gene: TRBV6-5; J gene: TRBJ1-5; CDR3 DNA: TGTGCCAGCAGTTACTTGGGGACAGGGGTTGATCAGCCCCAGCATTTT; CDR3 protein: CASSYLGTGVDQPQHF
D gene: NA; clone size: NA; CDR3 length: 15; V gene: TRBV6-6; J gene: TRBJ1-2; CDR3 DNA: TGTGCCAGCAGCGACACGGGACACCCTAACTATGGCTACACCTTC; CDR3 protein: CASSDTGHPNYGYTF
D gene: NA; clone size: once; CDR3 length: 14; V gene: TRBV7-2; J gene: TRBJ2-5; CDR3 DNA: TGTGCCAGCAGCCGCCAAATCTCGCAGGAGACCCAGTACTTC; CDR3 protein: CASSRQISQETQYF
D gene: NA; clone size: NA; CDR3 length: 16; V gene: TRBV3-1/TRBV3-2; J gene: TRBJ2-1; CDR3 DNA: TGTGCCAGCAGCCAAGATGTACAGCCTTCCTACAATGAGCAGTTCTTC; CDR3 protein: CASSQDVQPSYNEQFF
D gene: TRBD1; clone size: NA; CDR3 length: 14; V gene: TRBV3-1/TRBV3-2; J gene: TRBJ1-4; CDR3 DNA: TGTGCCAGCAGCCGGACAGGGTTTGATGAAAAACTGTTTTTT; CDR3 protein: CASSRTGFDEKLFF